This TCR beta chain derives from a study of blood T cells in healthy people across ages. Whole-study results and caveats: Diversity of TCR beta per million T cells declined in a roughly linear way with age. Because sorting was not performed, PBMCs prevented conclusive naive versus antigen-experienced comparison.

Using a J-beta primer mix together with a sample-barcoded 5' primer, a second PCR was run for roughly 7 to 12 cycles. Each cDNA was tagged by a template-switch adaptor containing 12 random nucleotides. One entry per CDR3 protein, called by TCRdb with MiXCR from the 5' RACE reads. Among roughly 1,300,000 distinct CDR3 sequences listed, around 59% were seen once. There are 15 residues in the CDR3. Germline CDR1 MDHEN, CDR2 SYDVKM. Trimming removed 3 bases from V and 4 bases from J, with 16 bases in between. This clonotype has just a few counts. No antigen is known for it. This chain connects TRBV28 to TRBJ2-7; D may be TRBD1 (5 bases). This TCR came from a man between 18 and 35 years old in good health. The sample comprised blood. The CDR3 here is CASSFVQVLNYEQYF. The CDR3 DNA follows: TGTGCCAGCAGTTTCGTACAGGTCCTAAATTACGAGCAGTACTTC.